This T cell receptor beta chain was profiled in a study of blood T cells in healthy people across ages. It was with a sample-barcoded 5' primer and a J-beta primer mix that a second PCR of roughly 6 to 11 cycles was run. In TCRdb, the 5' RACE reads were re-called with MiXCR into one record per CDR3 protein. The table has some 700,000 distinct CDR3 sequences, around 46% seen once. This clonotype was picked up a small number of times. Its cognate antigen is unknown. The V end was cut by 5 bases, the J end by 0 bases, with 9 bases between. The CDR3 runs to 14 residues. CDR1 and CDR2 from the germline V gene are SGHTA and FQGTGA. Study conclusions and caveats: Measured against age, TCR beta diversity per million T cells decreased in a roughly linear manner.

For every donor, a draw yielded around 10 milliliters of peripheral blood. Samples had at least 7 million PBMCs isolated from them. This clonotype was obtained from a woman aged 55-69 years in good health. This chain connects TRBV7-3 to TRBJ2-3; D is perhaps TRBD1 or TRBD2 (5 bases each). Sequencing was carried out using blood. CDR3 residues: CASSAGASTDTQYF. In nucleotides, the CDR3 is TGTGCCAGCAGCGCCGGGGCTAGCACAGATACGCAGTATTTT.